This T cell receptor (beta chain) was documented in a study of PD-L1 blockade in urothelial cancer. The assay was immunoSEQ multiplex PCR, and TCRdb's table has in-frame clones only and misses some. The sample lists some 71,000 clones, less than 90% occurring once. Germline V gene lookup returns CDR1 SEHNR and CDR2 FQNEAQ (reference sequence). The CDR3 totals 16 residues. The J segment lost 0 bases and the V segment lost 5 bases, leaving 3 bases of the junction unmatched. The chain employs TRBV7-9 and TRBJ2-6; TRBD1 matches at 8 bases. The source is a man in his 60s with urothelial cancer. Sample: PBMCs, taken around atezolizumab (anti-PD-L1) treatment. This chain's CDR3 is CASSGTGGSGANVLTF. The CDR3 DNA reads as TGTGCCAGCAGCGGTACAGGGGGCTCTGGGGCCAACGTCCTGACTTTC.